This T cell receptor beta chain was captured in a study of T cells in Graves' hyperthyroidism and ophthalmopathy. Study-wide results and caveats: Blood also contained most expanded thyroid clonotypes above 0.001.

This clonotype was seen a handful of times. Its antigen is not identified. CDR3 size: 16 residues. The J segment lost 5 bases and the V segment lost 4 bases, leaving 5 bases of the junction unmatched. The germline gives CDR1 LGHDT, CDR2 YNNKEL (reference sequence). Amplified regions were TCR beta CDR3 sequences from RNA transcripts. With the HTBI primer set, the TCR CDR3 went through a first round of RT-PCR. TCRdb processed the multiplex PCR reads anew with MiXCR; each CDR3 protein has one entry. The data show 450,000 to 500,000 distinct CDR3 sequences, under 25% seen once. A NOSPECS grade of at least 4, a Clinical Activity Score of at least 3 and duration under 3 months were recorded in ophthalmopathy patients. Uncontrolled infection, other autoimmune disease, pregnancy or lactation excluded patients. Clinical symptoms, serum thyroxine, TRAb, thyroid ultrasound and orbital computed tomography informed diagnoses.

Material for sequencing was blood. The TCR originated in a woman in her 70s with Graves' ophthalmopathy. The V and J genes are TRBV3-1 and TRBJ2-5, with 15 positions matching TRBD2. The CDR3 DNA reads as TGTGCCAGCAGCCCCCTGGGACTAGCGGGAGGTGAGACCCAGTACTTC. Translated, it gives CASSPLGLAGGETQYF.